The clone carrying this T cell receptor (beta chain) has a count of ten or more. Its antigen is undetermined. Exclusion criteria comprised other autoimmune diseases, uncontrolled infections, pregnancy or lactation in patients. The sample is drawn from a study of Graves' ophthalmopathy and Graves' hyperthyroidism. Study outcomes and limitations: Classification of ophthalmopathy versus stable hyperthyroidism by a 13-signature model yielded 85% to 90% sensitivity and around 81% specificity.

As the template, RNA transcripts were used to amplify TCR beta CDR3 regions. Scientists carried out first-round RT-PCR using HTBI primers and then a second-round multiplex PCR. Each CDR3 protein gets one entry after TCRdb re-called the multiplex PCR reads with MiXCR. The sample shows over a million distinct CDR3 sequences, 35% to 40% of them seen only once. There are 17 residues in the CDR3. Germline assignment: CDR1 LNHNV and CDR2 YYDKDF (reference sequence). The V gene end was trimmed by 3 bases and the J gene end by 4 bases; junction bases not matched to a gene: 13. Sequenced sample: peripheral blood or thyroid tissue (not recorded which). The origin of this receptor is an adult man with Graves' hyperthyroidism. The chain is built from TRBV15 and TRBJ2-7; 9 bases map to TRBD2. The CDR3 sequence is CATSSLNGASGEYEQYF. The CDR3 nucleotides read TGTGCCACCAGCAGCCTTAACGGGGCTAGCGGGGAGTACGAGCAGTACTTC.